This T cell receptor (beta chain) was sequenced for a study of T cell responses to AZD1222 COVID-19 vaccine. Overall study findings and caveats: The study identified only a handful of AZD1222 recipients as seropositive at baseline. After the peak T cell response, and only then, were repertoires sampled. Along spike, vaccine-associated CD4 TCRs were found throughout, with dominance at 160-218 and 743-854.

There are 15 residues in the CDR3. Trimming removed 6 bases from V and 1 base from J, with 14 bases in between. Germline-derived CDR1 and CDR2 are LNHDA and SQIVND (reference sequence). Of note for this clone: The antigen remains undetermined.

Here immunoSEQ multiplex PCR was the method, and the copy in TCRdb shows in-frame clones only, minus some. The sample lists about 150,000 clones, 75% to 95% occurring once. V usage is TRBV19 and J usage is TRBJ2-3, with D maybe TRBD2 (5 bases). This TCR was recovered from an adult who received the AZD1222 COVID-19 vaccine. This material consisted of peripheral blood, taken 28 days after the second AZD1222 dose. The chain's CDR3 is CASSPAAGRTDTQYF. The CDR3 DNA reads TGTGCCAGTAGCCCAGCGGCCGGCCGCACAGATACGCAGTATTTT.